Listed below are T cell receptor beta chains from one sample, sequenced in a study of blood T cells in healthy people across ages. TCRdb re-analysed the 5' RACE reads in MiXCR, keeping a single row per CDR3 protein. The repertoire holds 1.5 million to 2 million distinct CDR3 sequences, with around 48% as singletons. Source material: blood. These receptors all come from a woman aged 40 to 50 in good health. The CDR3 runs from the conserved cysteine through the conserved F or W. The order of the fields is J gene, D gene, clone size, V gene, CDR3 length, CDR3 DNA, CDR3 protein. The D gene is left open where the match is weak. Clone size is given for some rows only: seen once, a few or many times, or a class if the clone is expanded.

>TRBJ1-5|-|-|TRBV6-6|14
TGTGCCAGCAGTTACTCCGGCTTGAATCAGCCCCAGCATTTT
CASSYSGLNQPQHF
>TRBJ2-1|-|many|TRBV20-1|11
TGCAGTGCTAGAGTAGCGGTTAATCAGTTCTTC
CSARVAVNQFF
>TRBJ1-6|-|-|TRBV20-1|16
TGCAGTGCTAGAGATGGAGGACAGTCTTATAATTCACCCCTCCACTTT
CSARDGGQSYNSPLHF
>TRBJ2-7|TRBD1|-|TRBV19|15
TGTGCCAGTAGTATAGCGGGGACAGGGACCTACGAGCAGTACTTC
CASSIAGTGTYEQYF
>TRBJ1-2|-|few|TRBV25-1|15
TGTGCCAGCAGTGAGGGTCGACAGTTCGCCTATGGCTACACCTTC
CASSEGRQFAYGYTF
>TRBJ2-1|TRBD2|-|TRBV3-1|15
TGTGCCAGCAGTCGAAAGGGCGGGGGGCGGAATGAGCAGTTCTTC
CASSRKGGGRNEQFF
>TRBJ2-3|TRBD1|-|TRBV10-3|15
TGTGCCACGATGGAGCAGGGGGTGCGAACAGATACGCAGTATTTT
CATMEQGVRTDTQYF
>TRBJ2-7|-|-|TRBV7-2|13
TGTGCCAGCAGCGCCGTTAGGGGCAACGAGCAGTACTTC
CASSAVRGNEQYF
>TRBJ2-5|-|-|TRBV21-1|16
TGTGCCAGCAGCAAAGGGGGGGACAGGGGACAAGAGACCCAGTACTTC
CASSKGGDRGQETQYF
>TRBJ2-4|TRBD2|few|TRBV5-6|16
TGTGCCAGCAGCCAGATAGCGGGGGGGCCGAGAAACATTCAGTACTTC
CASSQIAGGPRNIQYF
>TRBJ1-4|TRBD1|-|TRBV4-3|14
TGCGCCAGCTGCCAAGGGACAGGGTTTGAAAAACTGTTTTTT
CASCQGTGFEKLFF
>TRBJ2-1|TRBD1|-|TRBV20-1|12
TGCAGCGCTAGGGCCACAGGGGGGCGGCAGTTCTTC
CSARATGGRQFF
>TRBJ2-1|-|-|TRBV9|15
TGTGCCAGCAGCGAGAGGGGGGGGGTATCGGGTGAGCAGTTCTTC
CASSERGGVSGEQFF
>TRBJ1-2|-|-|TRBV5-1|16
TGCGCCAGCAGCCGGGAGGGGCACAGGGATGCCTATGGCTACACCTTC
CASSREGHRDAYGYTF
>TRBJ2-1|TRBD1|few|TRBV7-9|12
TGTGCCACTGGGACAGTCACCAATGAGCAGTTCTTC
CATGTVTNEQFF
>TRBJ1-2|TRBD1|-|TRBV20-1|16
TGCAGTGCTAGAGACCAGAACCAGGGGGGAGGGTATGGCTACACCTTC
CSARDQNQGGGYGYTF
>TRBJ2-5|-|-|TRBV20-1|11
TGCAGTGCGAAGGGGTGGGAGACCCAGTACTTC
CSAKGWETQYF
>TRBJ2-5|-|-|TRBV6-2/TRBV6-3|14
TGTACCAGCAGTTCCCGCGGCGGGGAAGAGACCCAGTACTTC
CTSSSRGGEETQYF
>TRBJ2-5|TRBD2|few|TRBV7-2|14
TGTGCCAGCAGCTTATTTCTAGCGGAAGAGACCCAGTACTTC
CASSLFLAEETQYF
>TRBJ2-5|TRBD1|few|TRBV20-1|14
TGCAGTGCCCGACGGGACAGGGCGCAAGAGACCCAGTACTTC
CSARRDRAQETQYF
>TRBJ1-6|TRBD1|few|TRBV20-1|17
TGCAGTGCTAGAGCGTCTGTGGGACAGGCCTTGACATCACCCCTCCACTTT
CSARASVGQALTSPLHF
>TRBJ2-7|-|-|TRBV7-9|15
TGTGCCAGCAGCTTTACTTCGGACCGTGACTACGAGCAGTACTTC
CASSFTSDRDYEQYF
>TRBJ2-2|TRBD2|-|TRBV4-3|16
TGCGCCAGCAGCGTAGAACCTAGCGGGGTCTCCGGGGAGCTGTTTTTT
CASSVEPSGVSGELFF
>TRBJ1-4|-|-|TRBV9|16
TGTGCCAGCAGCGTTGAATTGACAGCTGATAATGAAAAACTGTTTTTT
CASSVELTADNEKLFF
>TRBJ2-1|TRBD2|few|TRBV29-1|14
TGCAGCGCTCGGACTAGCGGGGGCTTCGATGAGCAGTTCTTC
CSARTSGGFDEQFF
>TRBJ1-2|TRBD1|-|TRBV6-6|17
TGTGCCAGCAGTTACTCGCCGAGGGACAGGATTACCTATGGCTACACCTTC
CASSYSPRDRITYGYTF
>TRBJ2-5|TRBD2|few|TRBV28|14
TGTGCCAGCAGGGGATTCGGGAGGGGGGAGACCCAGTACTTC
CASRGFGRGETQYF
>TRBJ1-5|TRBD1|-|TRBV12-3/TRBV12-4|16
TGTGCCAGCAGTTTACCGCGACAGGGGAACAATCAGCCCCAGCATTTT
CASSLPRQGNNQPQHF
>TRBJ2-5|-|-|TRBV6-5|12
TGTGCCAGCGACCATTGGGGGGAGACCCAGTACTTC
CASDHWGETQYF
>TRBJ2-3|TRBD2|-|TRBV27|16
TGTGCCAGCATTCCCCTAGCGGGGGCCCGCACAGATACGCAGTATTTT
CASIPLAGARTDTQYF
>TRBJ1-2|TRBD1|-|TRBV19|13
TGTGCCAGTATCGGACAGGGGTTCTCTGGCTACACCTTC
CASIGQGFSGYTF
>TRBJ2-5|TRBD1|-|TRBV28|15
TGTGCCAGCAGTCCGCGTCCCCAGGGGGAAGAGACCCAGTACTTC
CASSPRPQGEETQYF
>TRBJ1-2|-|-|TRBV20-1|16
TGCAGTGCCCTACCGGAGAGGCAGCCAGACGGCTATGGCTACACCTTC
CSALPERQPDGYGYTF
>TRBJ2-7|-|-|TRBV4-1|15
TGCGCCAGCAGCCAAGTCCACAGGGAGAACTACGAGCAGTACTTC
CASSQVHRENYEQYF
>TRBJ2-3|TRBD1|-|TRBV6-1|15
TGTGCCAGCAGCGGGACAGGTCTAAGCACAGATACGCAGTATTTT
CASSGTGLSTDTQYF
>TRBJ1-4|-|few|TRBV20-1|10
TGCAGTGCCGGACCTGAAAAACTGTTTTTT
CSAGPEKLFF
>TRBJ1-2|TRBD1|-|TRBV9|14
TGTGTCAGCAGCAAGGCTGGGACAGACTATGGCTACACCTTC
CVSSKAGTDYGYTF
>TRBJ2-5|-|few|TRBV5-1|13
TGCGCCAGCAGCTTAAATACGAGGGGGACCCAGTACTTC
CASSLNTRGTQYF
>TRBJ1-1|-|-|TRBV20-1|12
TGCAGTGCTACGGGACTCGCCGGGGTAGCTTTCTTT
CSATGLAGVAFF
>TRBJ2-7|-|many|TRBV29-1|12
TGCAGCGCCGCGTTCAACAGTTACGAGCAGTACTTC
CSAAFNSYEQYF
>TRBJ2-5|-|many|TRBV19|12
TGTGCCAGCAGCATTAGGGGAGAGACCCAGTACTTC
CASSIRGETQYF
>TRBJ2-1|-|few|TRBV7-2|17
TGTGCCAGCAGCCCCCAAAGTGGGGGAGGGGGTTACAATGAGCAGTTCTTC
CASSPQSGGGGYNEQFF
>TRBJ1-5|-|-|TRBV7-9|12
TGTGCCAGCAGCTTAGACCGTAAGCCCCAGCATTTT
CASSLDRKPQHF
>TRBJ1-6|-|-|TRBV6-5|15
TGTGCCAGCAGTTTCGGACTGGGGGAGGATTCACCCCTCCACTTT
CASSFGLGEDSPLHF
>TRBJ1-5|TRBD1|-|TRBV7-4|18
TGTGCCAGCAGCGCCAGGGACAGCCGGCTTGGTAGCAATCAGCCCCAGCATTTT
CASSARDSRLGSNQPQHF
>TRBJ2-5|-|few|TRBV4-3|18
TGCGCCAGCAGCCAAGATCTTTCCCGCGGGATCTACCAAGAGACCCAGTACTTC
CASSQDLSRGIYQETQYF
>TRBJ2-7|-|-|TRBV7-2|15
TGTGCCAGCAGCCGCCTGGTCGGGGAATTCTACGAGCAGTACTTC
CASSRLVGEFYEQYF
>TRBJ2-6|-|-|TRBV4-3|17
TGCGCCAGCAGCCACGAGATAGGGGTGGGGGGGGCCAACGTCCTGACTTTC
CASSHEIGVGGANVLTF
>TRBJ2-3|-|-|TRBV7-3|15
TGTGCCAGCAGCGACACGAATCCTGGCACAGATACGCAGTATTTT
CASSDTNPGTDTQYF
>TRBJ1-1|-|-|TRBV25-1|15
TGTGCCAGCAGTGCTTTGACATTCACCTTCCCTGAAGCTTTCTTT
CASSALTFTFPEAFF
>TRBJ2-6|-|-|TRBV2|16
TGTGCCAGCATAGGGAGGCCTTTCTCTGGGGCCAACGTCCTGACTTTC
CASIGRPFSGANVLTF
>TRBJ1-2|-|few|TRBV28|16
TGTGCCAGCAGTTGGGCCGTTTCGGCAGGGTCTCATGGCTACACCTTC
CASSWAVSAGSHGYTF
>TRBJ2-3|-|many|TRBV28|14
TGTGCCAGCAGTTTATCGGGGAACACAGATACGCAGTATTTT
CASSLSGNTDTQYF
>TRBJ2-5|-|-|TRBV7-9|14
TGTGCCAGCACAAAGGCTGCCTACCAAGAGACCCAGTACTTC
CASTKAAYQETQYF
>TRBJ2-7|TRBD1|-|TRBV6-2/TRBV6-3|17
TGTGCCAGCAGTTACGTCCCCGGGGGACAGGCCGCATACGAGCAGTACTTC
CASSYVPGGQAAYEQYF